This T cell receptor (beta chain) was recorded in a study of blood T cells in healthy people across ages. About the research overall: There was about one barcoded beta molecule captured by template switching per two T cells. Study-wide findings and caveats: It was the long-lived donors that had more naive CD4+ cells and higher diversity than aged donors.

There are many counts of this clonotype. Its target is not known. Next came a second PCR, run for about 7 to 12 cycles, which used a sample-barcoded 5' primer along with a J-beta primer mix. TCRdb ran MiXCR on the 5' RACE reads and lists one entry per CDR3 protein. The sample lists hundreds of thousands of distinct CDR3 sequences, 20% to 30% occurring once. The data were also submitted as part of a second study, on T cells of mothers and their children. From that second work: Unrelated mother-child pairs always had slightly, but never significantly, lower normalized overlap than related pairs.

The source is a boy under 18 in good health. The sequencing input was blood.

This CDR3 reads CASSFGDSYEQYF. Written as DNA, the CDR3 is TGTGCCAGCAGCTTTGGGGACAGCTACGAGCAGTACTTC. V gene TRBV7-9 combines with J gene TRBJ2-7; 7 nucleotides agree with TRBD1. V gave up 3 bases and J gave up 3 bases; unmatched junction bases: 2. Germline V gives CDR1 SEHNR, CDR2 FQNEAQ (reference sequence). The CDR3 runs 13 residues.